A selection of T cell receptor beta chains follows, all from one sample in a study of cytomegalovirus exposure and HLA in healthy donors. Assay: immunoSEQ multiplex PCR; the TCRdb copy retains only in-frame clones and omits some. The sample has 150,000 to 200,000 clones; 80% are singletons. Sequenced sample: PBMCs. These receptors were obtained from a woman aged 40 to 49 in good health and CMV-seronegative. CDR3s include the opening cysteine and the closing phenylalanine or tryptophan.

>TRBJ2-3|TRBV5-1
CASSLAGRADTQYF
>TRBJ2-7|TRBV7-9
CASSSKRESDEQYF
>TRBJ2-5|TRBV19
CASKTTGVQETQYF
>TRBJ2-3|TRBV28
CASSSQRTSGSRLGPDNF
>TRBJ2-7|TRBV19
CASSIPQAPSSYEQYF
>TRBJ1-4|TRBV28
CASRTGTGLGEKLFF
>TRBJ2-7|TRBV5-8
CASSLTGTGPYF
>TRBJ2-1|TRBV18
CASSPTGGNEQFF
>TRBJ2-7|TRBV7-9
CASRPGTGSYEQYF
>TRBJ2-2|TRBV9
CASSPGITGYTGELFF
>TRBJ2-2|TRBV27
CASSVRLAGGVGELFF
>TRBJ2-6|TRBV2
CASRDREITGANVLTF
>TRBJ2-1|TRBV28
CASSFPGTSGRMDEQFF
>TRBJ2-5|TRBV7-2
CASSLTQETQYF
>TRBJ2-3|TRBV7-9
CSSSLQGGGLSTDTQYF
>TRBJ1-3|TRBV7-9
CASSLGNTGGGNTIYF
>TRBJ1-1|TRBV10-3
CAISESVNTEAFF
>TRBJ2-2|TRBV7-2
CASSSPYLAGFTGELFF
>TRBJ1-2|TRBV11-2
CASSWTGGIEYGYTF
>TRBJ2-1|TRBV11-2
CASSSTVEVDNEQFF
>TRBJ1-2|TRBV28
CASRPGTGGGYGYTF
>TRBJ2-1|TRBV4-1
CASSNDGGSHNEQFF
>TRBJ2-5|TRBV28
CASSPAGRGQETQYF
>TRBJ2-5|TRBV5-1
CASSFPGQQETQYF
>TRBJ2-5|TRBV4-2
CASSQEIFVGSGVQETQYF
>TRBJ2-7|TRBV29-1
CSVGQGSEQYF
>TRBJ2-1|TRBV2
CASSTRTGKNEQFF
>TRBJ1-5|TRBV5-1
CASSFRGDSNQPQHF
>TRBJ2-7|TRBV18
CASSPGTGGSYEQYF
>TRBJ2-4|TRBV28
CATVGQLAKNSQYF
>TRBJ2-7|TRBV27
CASSSGRAGEQYF
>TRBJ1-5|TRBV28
CASRVTGVQPQHF
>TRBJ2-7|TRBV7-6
CASSDSPYEQYF
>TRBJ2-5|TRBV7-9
CASSFLDRGETQYF
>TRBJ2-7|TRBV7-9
CASSLVTGATYEQYF
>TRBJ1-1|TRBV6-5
CASSYAGSTEAFF
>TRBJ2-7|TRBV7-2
CASSANRGPNPSEQYF
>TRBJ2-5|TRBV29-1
CSVCGTDWYQETQYF
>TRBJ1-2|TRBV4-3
CASSQDYGTGVDGYTF
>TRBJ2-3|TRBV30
CAWKGADTQYF
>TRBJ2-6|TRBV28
CASTGYRAVNVLTF
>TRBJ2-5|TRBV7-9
CASKTASGQQETQYF
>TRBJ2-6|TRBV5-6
CASSGGVSGANGLTF
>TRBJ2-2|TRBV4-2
CASSHPGGHDTGELFF
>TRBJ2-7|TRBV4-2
CASSQLAGGLIEQYF
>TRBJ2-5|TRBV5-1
CASSMGHRQETQYF
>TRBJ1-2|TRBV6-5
CASQSGNGYTF
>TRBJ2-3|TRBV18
CASSLSGRTDTQYF
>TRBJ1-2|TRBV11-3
CASSLDRILGGRGYGYTF
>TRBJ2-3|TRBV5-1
CASSGRTGVADTQYF
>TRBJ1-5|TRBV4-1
CASSPYHSSSNQPQHF
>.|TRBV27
CASSLSGVLGEQYF
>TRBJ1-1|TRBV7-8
CASSFPGGRGGNTEAFF
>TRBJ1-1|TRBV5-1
CASSSAPPGESTEAFF